This TCR beta chain is drawn from a study of blood T cell repertoires in COVID-19. The overall study: Sample material is recorded as cDNA or gDNA derived from T cells, B-cell-depleted T cells, or PBMCs.

Participants were aged about 18 to 90 years, lived in 24 US areas, and enrolled virtually. Membership in each cohort depended on participant-reported clinical history. Germline trimming cut 8 bases from V and 7 bases from J; bases unmatched to any gene: 7. CDR1 is LGHDT, CDR2 YNNKEL, per germline (reference sequence). The CDR3 loop spans 12 amino acids. Original handling: It was from reference gene primer amplification that nucleated cell counts were estimated. The table came from immunoSEQ multiplex PCR; TCRdb's copy has only in-frame clones and leaves some out. For V, J and clone size, that table is used; D and trimming come from the DNA. The table has 120,000 or so clones, roughly 84% seen once.

The clonotype comes from a woman in her twenties or thirties who had recovered from COVID-19. The chain links TRBV3-1 (or the pseudogene TRBV3-2) to TRBJ2-7, with 8 bases aligning to TRBD1. The source material was PBMCs or T cells enriched from blood (not recorded which). The CDR3 coding sequence is TGTGCCAGCGGGGCAGGGGGCCTGGAGCAGTACTTC. The encoded protein is CASGAGGLEQYF.